Listed below are T cell receptor beta chains from one sample, sequenced in a study of CD8 T cells in Susac syndrome. TCRdb redid the calling of the immunoSEQ multiplex PCR reads with MiXCR, one entry per CDR3 protein. The sample records more than 100,000 distinct CDR3 sequences, nearly 96% being singletons. Input material: CD4+ T cells from PBMCs. The receptors shown here come from a human donor with Susac syndrome. Both conserved end residues are part of each CDR3. Fields, in order: clone size, D gene, V gene, J gene, CDR3 protein, CDR3 DNA. The D gene is left open where the match is weak. The listing skips clone size in some rows; elsewhere it reads once, few, many or a size class.

-	-	TRBV29-1	TRBJ2-3	CSVGEGTSTDTQYF	TGCAGCGTTGGGGAGGGGACAAGCACAGATACGCAGTATTTT
-	-	TRBV15	TRBJ2-1	CATSRVGGFSYNEQFF	TGTGCCACCAGCAGAGTAGGCGGGTTTTCCTACAATGAGCAGTTCTTC
-	-	TRBV5-6	TRBJ2-5	CASSWINRDRETQYF	TGTGCCAGCAGCTGGATAAACAGGGATCGGGAGACCCAGTACTTC
-	-	TRBV3-1	TRBJ2-1	CASSQEHGWGEQFF	TGTGCCAGCAGCCAAGAACATGGGTGGGGTGAGCAGTTCTTC
-	TRBD2	TRBV24-1	TRBJ2-1	CATSDEGLAATNEQFF	TGTGCCACCAGTGATGAGGGACTAGCGGCGACCAATGAGCAGTTCTTC
-	-	TRBV24-1	TRBJ1-5	CATSDRTEMPNQPQHF	TGTGCCACCAGTGACCGTACAGAAATGCCCAATCAGCCCCAGCATTTT
-	TRBD2	TRBV20-1	TRBJ2-2	CSAQGTSGSRGTGELFF	TGCAGTGCCCAGGGGACTAGCGGGAGCCGGGGCACCGGGGAGCTGTTTTTT
-	TRBD2	TRBV29-1	TRBJ2-3	CSVEDVGREFTQYF	TGCAGCGTTGAAGACGTTGGGAGGGAGTTTACGCAGTATTTT
-	TRBD2	TRBV24-1	TRBJ2-1	CATSDPTSGPSNEQFF	TGTGCCACCAGTGATCCAACTAGCGGGCCCTCAAATGAGCAGTTCTTC
-	-	TRBV9	TRBJ2-7	CASSVGGGRGPEQYF	TGTGCCAGCAGCGTCGGAGGGGGCAGGGGACCCGAGCAGTACTTC
-	TRBD2	TRBV3-1	TRBJ2-3	CASSRLANTQYF	TGTGCCAGCAGTCGACTAGCCAATACGCAGTATTTT
-	TRBD2	TRBV29-1	TRBJ2-1	CSVLTSGRSRNEQFF	TGCAGCGTCCTGACTAGCGGGAGGTCCAGGAATGAGCAGTTCTTC
-	TRBD1	TRBV20-1	TRBJ2-1	CSASSGTGEFNEQFF	TGCAGTGCTAGCTCCGGGACAGGGGAATTCAATGAGCAGTTCTTC
-	-	TRBV12-3/TRBV12-4	TRBJ2-7	CASSRYQRQYF	TGTGCCAGCAGCCGTTATCAACGGCAGTACTTC
-	-	TRBV29-1	TRBJ2-5	CSVVDTQWETQYF	TGCAGCGTAGTGGACACACAGTGGGAGACCCAGTACTTC
-	-	TRBV5-4	TRBJ2-1	CASSLGTPGVDEQFF	TGTGCCAGCAGCTTGGGGACCCCGGGAGTGGATGAGCAGTTCTTC
-	-	TRBV27	TRBJ2-7	CASSSPRFFQGILYEQYF	TGTGCCAGCAGTTCCCCCCGATTTTTCCAGGGGATTTTGTACGAGCAGTACTTC
-	-	TRBV6-5	TRBJ1-2	CASSYAGDYGYTF	TGTGCCAGCAGTTACGCAGGGGACTATGGCTACACCTTC
-	-	TRBV15	TRBJ2-1	CATSISYNEQFF	TGTGCCACCAGCATTAGCTACAATGAGCAGTTCTTC
-	TRBD1	TRBV29-1	TRBJ2-2	CSVHRDRAGGELFF	TGCAGCGTCCACCGGGACAGGGCTGGCGGGGAGCTGTTTTTT
-	-	TRBV27	TRBJ2-1	CASSPTPVLRNEQFF	TGTGCCAGCAGCCCTACACCCGTGTTGCGGAATGAGCAGTTCTTC
once	TRBD1	TRBV5-1	TRBJ2-5	CASSLVAPGQGVGETQYF	TGCGCCAGCAGCTTGGTGGCCCCGGGACAGGGGGTCGGAGAGACCCAGTACTTC
-	TRBD2	TRBV5-6	TRBJ2-4	CASSLVASGRAGSKNIQYF	TGTGCCAGCAGCTTGGTGGCTAGCGGGAGGGCCGGGTCCAAAAACATTCAGTACTTC
-	TRBD2	TRBV5-6	TRBJ2-3	CASSTLAGSTDTQYF	TGTGCCAGCAGCACCCTAGCGGGAAGCACAGATACGCAGTATTTT
-	-	TRBV3-1	TRBJ2-7	CASSPNHYEQYF	TGTGCCAGCAGCCCAAACCACTACGAGCAGTACTTC
once	TRBD2	TRBV7-2	TRBJ2-1	CASSSRGLASGGYNEQFF	TGTGCCAGCAGCTCCAGAGGCTTGGCTAGCGGGGGGTACAATGAGCAGTTCTTC
-	TRBD2	TRBV28	TRBJ2-2	CASSLGGLAGWLFF	TGTGCCAGCAGTTTGGGGGGACTAGCGGGATGGCTGTTTTTT
-	-	TRBV2	TRBJ2-7	CASSWLTNEQYF	TGTGCCAGCAGTTGGCTGACTAACGAGCAGTACTTC
-	TRBD2	TRBV27	TRBJ2-3	CASGPSGSGADTQYF	TGTGCCAGCGGACCTAGCGGGAGCGGTGCAGATACGCAGTATTTT
once	TRBD1	TRBV2	TRBJ2-1	CASSTGTGGNEQFF	TGTGCCAGCAGTACCGGGACAGGGGGAAATGAGCAGTTCTTC
-	TRBD2	TRBV7-8	TRBJ2-1	CASSLRASGSDEQFF	TGTGCCAGCAGCTTACGTGCTAGCGGGAGTGATGAGCAGTTCTTC
-	-	TRBV4-3	TRBJ2-1	CASSQEASSYNEQFF	TGCGCCAGCAGCCAAGAGGCGAGCTCCTACAATGAGCAGTTCTTC
-	-	TRBV6-5	TRBJ2-3	CASSSPGGTSTDTQYF	TGTGCCAGCAGTTCCCCCGGAGGGACTAGCACAGATACGCAGTATTTT
-	TRBD2	TRBV3-1	TRBJ2-7	CASSQGTSASYEQYF	TGTGCCAGCAGCCAAGGGACTAGCGCGTCCTACGAGCAGTACTTC
-	-	TRBV20-1	TRBJ1-1	CRGSGGNTEAFF	TGCAGGGGGTCTGGCGGGAACACTGAAGCTTTCTTT
once	TRBD2	TRBV18	TRBJ2-1	CASSPGTSGRLHEQFF	TGTGCCAGCTCACCCGGGACTAGCGGGAGGTTGCATGAGCAGTTCTTC
-	TRBD2	TRBV5-1	TRBJ2-1	CASSFGAGTSGSGEQFF	TGCGCCAGCAGCTTCGGAGCCGGGACTAGCGGGAGTGGTGAGCAGTTCTTC
-	-	TRBV5-4	TRBJ2-2	CASSFHPGELFF	TGTGCCAGCAGCTTTCATCCCGGGGAGCTGTTTTTT
-	-	TRBV24-1	TRBJ2-5	CATSRNVGETQYF	TGTGCCACCAGCCGGAACGTGGGGGAGACCCAGTACTTC
-	-	TRBV12-5	TRBJ2-7	CARIYEQYF	TGTGCTAGAATTTACGAGCAGTACTTC
-	-	TRBV18	TRBJ1-1	CASSPQPLTWRNTEAFF	TGTGCCAGCTCACCACAGCCCCTCACCTGGAGGAACACTGAAGCTTTCTTT